The T cell receptor beta chain under discussion was sequenced for a study of CD8 T cells in ankylosing spondylitis. TCR beta libraries were made by quantitative 5'-RACE with molecular barcodes. TCRdb reprocessed the 5' RACE reads with MiXCR, giving one entry per CDR3 protein. This table has around 250,000 distinct CDR3 sequences, roughly 10% appearing once. This clonotype was detected many times. Its antigen is still unknown. Study observations and caveats: Earlier studies detected some motif variants in reactive arthritis synovial fluid and blood. Disease-associated clones were reportedly significantly overrepresented in matched ankylosing spondylitis synovial fluid. A motif in TCR beta, a set of seven to nine highly homologous variants, appeared characteristic of ankylosing spondylitis blood.

Per germline, CDR1 SGHVS and CDR2 FNYEAQ. With 5 bases clipped from V and 7 bases from J, the junction kept 9 bases outside the gene matches. There are 15 residues in the CDR3. The sequenced material came from blood, either unsorted or a sorted T cell fraction (not recorded which). This sequence originates from a male donor with ankylosing spondylitis or in good health (not recorded which). The chain combines TRBV7-6 with TRBJ1-4; 8 bases map to TRBD1. The CDR3 sequence: CASSASQGGAEKLFF. In DNA form, the CDR3 reads TGTGCCAGCAGCGCCTCACAGGGGGGTGCTGAAAAACTGTTTTTT.